The 26 T cell receptor beta chains listed next were all sequenced from one sample in a study of radiotherapy plus CTLA-4 blockade in lung cancer. Sequencing used immunoSEQ multiplex PCR; TCRdb keeps in-frame clones, though not all of them. The sample includes about 28,000 clones, around 79% of them seen just once. Sequenced here: peripheral blood, sampled from a patient treated with radiotherapy plus ipilimumab. All receptors derive from a human donor with non-small cell lung cancer who had stable disease on radiotherapy plus ipilimumab.

The chain carries TRBV6-5 and TRBJ2-7, with D maybe TRBD1 (6 bases). V lost 6 bases, J lost 2 bases, and 11 bases lay in between. Germline lookup yields CDR1 MNHEY and CDR2 SVGAGI. This CDR3 spans 13 amino acids. CDR3 loop: CASRPDRTYEQYF. The CDR3 DNA is TGTGCCAGCAGACCCGACAGGACCTACGAGCAGTACTTC.

The rearrangement joins TRBV7-2 to TRBJ1-2, with D maybe TRBD1 (6 bases). Trimming shortened V by 3 bases and J by 8 bases, and 16 bases separated the two germline ends. This CDR3 has 14 amino acids. Germline loops: CDR1 SGHTA, CDR2 FQGNSA. The CDR3: CASSLGQPMMGYTF. The CDR3 DNA reads as TGTGCCAGCAGCTTGGGACAACCTATGATGGGCTACACCTTC. Filled out from reference TRBV7-2 and TRBJ1-2, the complete variable domain reads GAGVSQSPSNKVTEKGKDVELRCDPISGHTALYWYRQSLGQGLEFLIYFQGNSAPDKSGLPSDRFSAERTGGSVSTLTIQRTQQEDSAVYLCASSLGQPMMGYTFGSGTRLTVV.

V is TRBV9 and J is TRBJ2-7; the D gene is possibly TRBD2 (6 bases). Germline CDR1 SGDLS, CDR2 YYNGEE. Trimming left V 4 bases short and J 6 bases short, with 11 bases between. The CDR3 is made up of 12 amino acids. The CDR3 is CASSKGGSEQYF. DNA for the CDR3: TGTGCCAGCAGCAAAGGAGGGAGCGAGCAGTACTTC.

The J gene is TRBJ2-5, the V gene TRBV5-1; 11 bases map to TRBD1. After removal of 4 bases from V and 5 bases from J, the junction contained 10 bases not matched to a gene. This CDR3 contains 16 residues. CDR1 is SGHRS, CDR2 YFSETQ, per germline. As DNA, the CDR3 is TGCGCCAGCAGCGCTGGACAGGGGGCAAGGTTGGAGACCCAGTACTTC. As protein: CASSAGQGARLETQYF.

The V gene is TRBV5-1, the J gene TRBJ2-1; 8 bases align to TRBD1. V shed 5 bases, J shed 12 bases, and the junction held 13 bases outside the gene matches. Germline lookup yields CDR1 SGHRS and CDR2 YFSETQ. The CDR3 consists of 14 residues. CDR3 protein: CASSSRQGNGGQFF. DNA of the CDR3: TGCGCCAGCAGTTCGAGACAGGGGAATGGAGGGCAGTTCTTC. The full variable domain, with the rest looked up from reference TRBV5-1 and TRBJ2-1, is KAGVTQTPRYLIKTRGQQVTLSCSPISGHRSVSWYQQTPGQGLQFLFEYFSETQRNKGNFPGRFSGRQFSNSRSEMNVSTLELGDSALYLCASSSRQGNGGQFFGPGTRLTVL.

The V gene is TRBV9, the J gene TRBJ1-2; D is possibly TRBD1 (6 bases). The CDR3 has 14 amino acids. Germline CDR1 is SGDLS and CDR2 is YYNGEE. V lost 0 bases and J lost 6, with 12 bases in between. CDR3 amino acids: CASSVDRVQDGYTF. CDR3 bases: TGTGCCAGCAGCGTAGACAGGGTCCAGGATGGCTACACCTTC. The full variable domain, rest sourced from reference TRBV9 and TRBJ1-2, is DSGVTQTPKHLITATGQRVTLRCSPRSGDLSVYWYQQSLDQGLQFLIQYYNGEERAKGNILERFSAQQFPDLHSELNLSSLELGDSALYFCASSVDRVQDGYTFGSGTRLTVV.

V gene TRBV5-6 combines with J gene TRBJ1-1; a possible D gene is TRBD1 (6 bases). There are 14 residues in the CDR3. Germline V gives CDR1 SGHDT, CDR2 YYEEEE. The V end was cut by 0 bases, the J end by 4 bases, with 10 bases between. The CDR3 sequence: CASSLGRGGTEAFF. CDR3 in DNA: TGTGCCAGCAGCTTGGGCCGAGGGGGCACTGAAGCTTTCTTT.

The chain recombines TRBV5-4 with TRBJ1-2, with 7 nucleotides matching TRBD1. After removal of 0 bases from V and 2 bases from J, the junction contained 7 bases not matched to a gene. Germline CDR1 is SGHNT and CDR2 is YYREEE (reference sequence). The CDR3 consists of 16 residues. CDR3 protein: CASSLGGQLGNYGYTF. The CDR3, as DNA: TGTGCCAGCAGCTTGGGGGGACAGTTAGGGAACTATGGCTACACCTTC. The full variable domain, rest sourced from reference TRBV5-4 and TRBJ1-2, is ETGVTQSPTHLIKTRGQQVTLRCSSQSGHNTVSWYQQALGQGPQFIFQYYREEENGRGNFPPRFSGLQFPNYSSELNVNALELDDSALYLCASSLGGQLGNYGYTFGSGTRLTVV.

A word on this clone: The junction shows a germline mismatch at one end, possibly a read error. The V call is TRBV6-6, the J call TRBJ2-2; 14 bases are a match to TRBD2. The germline V gene encodes CDR1 MNHNY and CDR2 SVGAGI (reference sequence). This CDR3 region has 16 residues. The CDR3 loop reads CASSQTSGGAVGELLF. In DNA, the CDR3 is TGTGCCAGCAGCCAGACTAGCGGGGGGGCCGTCGGGGAGCTGCTTTTT.

The rearrangement links TRBV4-1 to TRBJ2-6; D is possibly TRBD1 or TRBD2 (5 bases each). Deletions cut 4 bases from V and 0 bases from J, with 13 bases between. Germline V gives CDR1 MGHRA, CDR2 YSYEKL. The length of the CDR3 is 17 residues. The CDR3 DNA reads TGCGCCAGCAGCCCCCGGGACGGCGTCTCTGGGGCCAACGTCCTGACTTTC. Translating gives CASSPRDGVSGANVLTF.

This chain connects TRBV7-3 to TRBJ2-3, with D perhaps assigned TRBD1 or TRBD2 (6 bases each). Trimming cost V 5 bases and J 1 base, with 19 bases left between them. Germline CDR1 is SGHTA and CDR2 is FQGTGA. This CDR3 region has 17 residues. CDR3 nucleotides: TGTGCCAGCAGCCTCTTGCAGGGGACTCCGCGCACAGATACGCAGTATTTT. Translated, it gives CASSLLQGTPRTDTQYF.

The chain employs TRBV7-8 and TRBJ2-4; tentatively, D is TRBD1 or TRBD2 (6 bases each). V was cut by 1 base and J by 0 bases, with 22 bases left in between. Germline loops: CDR1 SGHVS, CDR2 FQNEAQ. The CDR3 runs to 20 residues. This chain's CDR3 is CASSLVWLGGGGQAKNIQYF. DNA for the CDR3: TGTGCCAGCAGCTTAGTTTGGTTAGGGGGAGGCGGGCAAGCCAAAAACATTCAGTACTTC.

This clone was detected a few times. The gene calls are TRBV6-5 and TRBJ2-5, with 7 bases that match TRBD2. The J call is uncertain, as TRBJ2-7 better fits the DNA end. CDR3 length equals 15 residues. In germline, CDR1 is MNHEY, CDR2 SVGAGI. The CDR3 coding sequence is TGTGCCAGCAGTTATGAGGCTGGGGGGGGTTACGAGCAGTACTTC. Protein product: CASSYEAGGGYEQYF.

The chain employs TRBV7-2 and TRBJ1-1, with D tentatively TRBD1 (5 bases). The CDR3 loop spans 14 amino acids. Germline CDR1 is SGHTA and CDR2 is FQGNSA. V dropped 6 bases and J dropped 4 bases, with 15 bases sitting between them. The CDR3 sequence is CASSRENGGTEAFF. In DNA, the CDR3 is TGTGCCAGCAGTAGGGAGAACGGGGGCACTGAAGCTTTCTTT.

The V gene is TRBV28, the J gene TRBJ1-2, with TRBD1 as a possible D gene (6 bases). V was clipped by 2 bases and J by 6 bases, with 19 bases between them. Germline CDR1 and CDR2: MDHEN and SYDVKM. This CDR3 has 16 residues. In DNA, the CDR3 is TGTGCCAGCAGTTTACTGACGGAGACACAGGGAAATGGCTACACCTTC. Amino acid sequence: CASSLLTETQGNGYTF.

The chain uses TRBV7-9 and TRBJ1-2; 10 bases line up with TRBD1. The CDR3 is 15 amino acids. V dropped 4 bases and J dropped 4; count of bases not matched to a gene: 6. CDR1 and CDR2 (germline): SEHNR, FQNEAQ (reference sequence). Written as DNA, the CDR3 is TGTGCCAGCAGCTCATGGACAGGGGGAGCCTATGGCTACACCTTC. Encoded protein: CASSSWTGGAYGYTF.

The chain combines TRBV27 with TRBJ1-1; D call uncertain. The CDR3 is 13 residues long. CDR1 MNHEY and CDR2 SMNVEV come from the germline V gene (reference sequence). V lost 6 bases to trimming and J lost 1 base, with 9 bases between them. CDR3 nucleotide sequence: TGTGCCAGCAGCCTGTACAGGAACACTGAAGCTTTCTTT. Protein sequence: CASSLYRNTEAFF.

The chain has TRBV2 and TRBJ2-7, with TRBD1 matching 8 bases. Germline lookup yields CDR1 SNHLY and CDR2 FYNNEI. CDR3 length: 14 residues. J lost 0 bases, V lost 6 bases, and 4 bases had no gene match. DNA for the CDR3: TGTGCCAGCAGGTTGACAGGGGCCTCCTACGAGCAGTACTTC. The encoded protein is CASRLTGASYEQYF.

The chain recombines TRBV9 with TRBJ2-2, with 11 bases lining up with TRBD2. Germline V gene data show CDR1 as SGDLS and CDR2 as YYNGEE. The CDR3 contains 18 residues. With 4 bases clipped from V and 1 base from J, the junction kept 9 bases outside the gene matches. For the CDR3, the DNA is TGTGCCAGCAGCCCCCTCTATAGCGGGGGGGTGAACACCGGGGAGCTGTTTTTT. Translating it yields CASSPLYSGGVNTGELFF.

CDR3 nucleotide sequence: TGTGCCAGCATTAAAACCGGGACAGGGGATTACGAGCAGTACTTC. Translated, it gives CASIKTGTGDYEQYF. This chain links TRBV6-1 with TRBJ2-7; 10 bases are a match to TRBD1. Losses at the gene ends were 7 bases for V and 4 bases for J; bases not matched to a gene: 10. Germline V gene sequence: CDR1 MNHNS, CDR2 SASEGT. This CDR3 spans 15 amino acids.

V is TRBV11-2 and J is TRBJ2-5; possibly TRBD2 for D (6 bases). Trimming stripped 5 bases from V and 1 base from J, with 8 bases between. CDR1 SGHAT and CDR2 FQNNGV come from the germline V gene. The CDR3 runs to 13 residues. CDR3 amino acids: CASSRLGQETQYF. CDR3 sequence (DNA): TGTGCCAGCAGCCGACTAGGCCAAGAGACCCAGTACTTC.

The genes are TRBV7-9 and TRBJ1-1, with a tentative D call TRBD1 (6 bases). V shed 5 bases and J shed 5 bases, with 21 bases lying between them. CDR1 and CDR2 from the germline V gene are SEHNR and FQNEAQ (reference sequence). This CDR3 contains 16 residues. Here the CDR3 DNA reads TGTGCCAGCAGCCCCCCCGGGGGCCCGCGGACAACTGAAGCTTTCTTT. Protein sequence: CASSPPGGPRTTEAFF. The full variable domain, completed using reference TRBV7-9 and TRBJ1-1, is DTGVSQNPRHKITKRGQNVTFRCDPISEHNRLYWYRQTLGQGPEFLTYFQNEAQLEKSRLLSDRFSAERPKGSFSTLEIQRTEQGDSAMYLCASSPPGGPRTTEAFFGQGTRLTVV.

This rearrangement joins TRBV5-6 to TRBJ2-4, with D possibly called TRBD1 or TRBD2 (5 bases each). V gave up 0 bases and J gave up 1 base, with 8 bases separating them. The V gene's germline CDR1 is SGHDT and CDR2 YYEEEE. This CDR3 region has 15 residues. Written as DNA, the CDR3 is TGTGCCAGCAGCTTGGGTGAGGGGGCCAAAAACATTCAGTACTTC. It codes for CASSLGEGAKNIQYF.

V gene TRBV5-1 combines with J gene TRBJ1-1; 11 bases are a match to TRBD1. The germline gives CDR1 SGHRS, CDR2 YFSETQ. Trimming took 5 bases from V and 4 from J; bases not matched to a gene: 4. This CDR3 has 14 residues. CDR3: CASRAGTGGTEAFF. As DNA, the CDR3 is TGCGCCAGCAGGGCCGGGACAGGGGGCACTGAAGCTTTCTTT.

In its sample, this clone was seen a few times. The chain employs TRBV5-1 and TRBJ1-5, with a tentative D call TRBD1 (5 bases). This CDR3 is 13 amino acids long. V gave up 2 bases and J gave up 6 bases, with 9 bases separating them. Germline CDR1 SGHRS, CDR2 YFSETQ. This CDR3 reads CASSLGEGQPQHF. DNA for the CDR3: TGCGCCAGCAGCTTAGGGGAGGGTCAGCCCCAGCATTTT. The full variable domain, rest sourced from reference TRBV5-1 and TRBJ1-5, is KAGVTQTPRYLIKTRGQQVTLSCSPISGHRSVSWYQQTPGQGLQFLFEYFSETQRNKGNFPGRFSGRQFSNSRSEMNVSTLELGDSALYLCASSLGEGQPQHFGDGTRLSIL.

This chain links TRBV5-1 with TRBJ2-1, with D possibly matching TRBD1 (6 bases). The CDR3 has 13 residues. V lost 8 bases to trimming and J lost 1 base, with 10 bases between them. Germline V CDR1 and CDR2: SGHRS, YFSETQ. The CDR3 DNA follows: TGCGCCAGTCACGGACAGTCCTACAATGAGCAGTTCTTC. Its protein is CASHGQSYNEQFF.